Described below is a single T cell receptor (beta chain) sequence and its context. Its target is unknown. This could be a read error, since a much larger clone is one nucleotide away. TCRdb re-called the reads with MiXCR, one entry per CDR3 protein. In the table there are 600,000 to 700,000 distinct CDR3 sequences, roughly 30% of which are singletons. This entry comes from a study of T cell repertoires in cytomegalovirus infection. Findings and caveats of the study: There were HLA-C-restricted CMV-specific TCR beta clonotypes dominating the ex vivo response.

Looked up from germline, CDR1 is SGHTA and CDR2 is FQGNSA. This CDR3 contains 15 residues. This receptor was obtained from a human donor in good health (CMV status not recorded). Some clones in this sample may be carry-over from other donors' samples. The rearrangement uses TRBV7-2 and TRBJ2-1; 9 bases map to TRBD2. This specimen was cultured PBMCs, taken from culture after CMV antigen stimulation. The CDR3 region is CASSLRLAGNNEQCF. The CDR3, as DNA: TGTGCCAGCAGCTTGAGGCTAGCGGGAAACAATGAGCAGTGCTTC.